This is a list of T cell receptor beta chains from one sample in a study of metastatic and nonmetastatic thyroid tumors. TCRdb re-called the PCR reads through MiXCR. The table includes some 16,000 clones, 20% to 25% detected once. Sequenced input: tumor tissue. The receptor source for this set is a male donor with papillary thyroid cancer or a benign thyroid nodule (not recorded which). Some clones in this sample may be carry-over from other donors' samples. Both conserved end residues are part of each CDR3. D genes are given only for firm matches. Some rows have no size entry. The others give once, few or many, or a class for an expanded clone.

TRBV6-2/TRBV6-3,.,TRBJ1-1,.,14,CASSYSPGMAEAFF,TGTGCCAGCAGTTACTCACCAGGGATGGCTGAAGCTTTCTTT
TRBV28,.,TRBJ2-3,medium-sized,15,CASSLPSGLTDTQYF,TGTGCCAGCAGTTTACCCAGCGGGCTCACAGATACGCAGTATTTT
TRBV20-1,TRBD1,TRBJ1-2,.,14,CSARKDRESYGYTF,TGCAGTGCTAGAAAAGACAGGGAATCCTATGGCTACACCTTC
TRBV4-2,.,TRBJ1-5,.,18,CASSPASPVGYSNQPQHF,TGTGCCAGCAGTCCGGCGTCCCCGGTTGGGTATAGCAATCAGCCCCAGCATTTT
TRBV6-4,TRBD2,TRBJ2-1,medium-sized,15,CASSAGLGAYNEQFF,TGTGCCAGCAGTGCGGGACTAGGCGCCTACAATGAGCAGTTCTTC
TRBV6-1,.,TRBJ2-5,many,11,CASLGQETQYF,TGTGCCAGCCTAGGGCAAGAGACCCAGTACTTC
TRBV12-3/TRBV12-4,.,TRBJ1-1,many,14,CASSQITGMIEAFF,TGTGCCAGCAGTCAAATAACAGGGATGATTGAAGCTTTCTTT
TRBV11-2,.,TRBJ1-2,many,12,CASSFQGRGYTF,TGTGCCAGCAGCTTTCAGGGAAGAGGCTACACCTTC
TRBV30,TRBD1,TRBJ1-5,.,15,CAWDAGGLSNQPQHF,TGTGCCTGGGATGCAGGGGGCCTGAGCAATCAGCCCCAGCATTTT
TRBV12-3/TRBV12-4,.,TRBJ2-5,.,15,CASSFLWASSRAQYF,TGTGCCAGCAGTTTTCTCTGGGCGAGCTCTCGTGCCCAGTACTTC